Listed below are T cell receptor beta chains from one sample, sequenced in a study of blood T cell repertoires in COVID-19. The assay was immunoSEQ multiplex PCR, and TCRdb's table has in-frame clones only and misses some. The table includes 150,000 to 200,000 clones, around 77% detected once. Sequences were obtained from peripheral blood. These receptors were taken from a man aged 60 to 75 with active or convalescent COVID-19. Each CDR3 is given with its conserved first and last residue. A D gene is named only where the DNA matches it firmly. Clone size appears in some rows only: once, few, many, or a class for an expanded clone.

TRBV27	.	TRBJ1-1	.	CASSLNSLWVEAFF	TGTGCCAGCAGTTTAAACAGCTTATGGGTAGAAGCTTTCTTT
TRBV20-1	.	TRBJ2-7	.	CSASQGPNYEQYF	TGCAGTGCTAGTCAGGGCCCCAACTACGAGCAGTACTTC
TRBV5-1	.	TRBJ1-2	.	CASSFSVQPNYGYTF	TGCGCCAGCAGCTTTTCGGTACAGCCTAACTATGGCTACACCTTC
TRBV18	.	TRBJ1-4	.	CASSLLGGPNEKLFF	TGTGCCAGCTCACTACTGGGAGGGCCGAATGAAAAACTGTTTTTT
TRBV19	.	TRBJ1-6	TRBD1	CASTLGTGDSPLHF	TGTGCCAGTACCCTGGGGACAGGGGATTCACCCCTCCACTTT
TRBV14	.	TRBJ1-3	.	CASSAFWSSGNTIYF	TGTGCCAGCAGCGCTTTCTGGAGCTCTGGAAACACCATATATTTT
TRBV20-1	once	TRBJ2-1	.	CSASPFNEQFF	TGCAGTGCTAGCCCGTTCAATGAGCAGTTCTTC
TRBV19	once	TRBJ1-1	.	CASSPTTKTEAFF	TGTGCCAGTAGTCCCACGACTAAAACTGAAGCTTTCTTT
TRBV4-3	few	TRBJ1-5	.	CASSQDPVSNQPQHF	TGCGCCAGCAGCCAAGACCCGGTTAGCAATCAGCCCCAGCATTTT
TRBV6-5	few	TRBJ1-5	.	CASKTGDQPQHF	TGTGCCAGCAAGACCGGGGATCAGCCCCAGCATTTT
TRBV9	.	TRBJ2-7	TRBD2	CASSALSSSGVRNEQYF	TGTGCCAGCAGCGCCCTCAGCTCTAGCGGGGTTCGGAACGAGCAGTACTTC
TRBV7-2	many	TRBJ2-7	TRBD2	CASSLGWAGRTPYEQYF	TGTGCCAGCAGCTTAGGGTGGGCCGGGAGGACCCCCTACGAGCAGTACTTC
TRBV5-1	.	TRBJ2-7	.	CASSLARGANTGEQYF	TGCGCCAGCAGCTTGGCACGGGGGGCGAATACCGGCGAGCAGTACTTC
TRBV6-4	.	TRBJ2-3	TRBD2	CATPSRAQRDGCPPTDTQYF	TGTGCCACCCCATCTAGAGCTCAGCGGGACGGTTGCCCCCCAACAGATACGCAGTATTTT
TRBV9	.	TRBJ2-6	TRBD2	CASSPGLAGLGSGANVLTF	TGTGCCAGCAGCCCTGGACTAGCGGGCCTAGGCTCTGGGGCCAACGTCCTGACTTTC
TRBV19	.	TRBJ2-2	TRBD2	CASSPREGDTGELFF	TGTGCCAGTAGTCCGCGGGAGGGAGATACCGGGGAGCTGTTTTTT
TRBV7-2	.	TRBJ2-7	.	CASSLGPQVYEQYF	TGTGCCAGCAGCTTAGGTCCTCAGGTTTACGAGCAGTACTTC
TRBV10-2	.	TRBJ2-2	TRBD2	CASRSSGYNTGELFF	TGCGCCAGCAGAAGTAGCGGGTATAACACCGGGGAGCTGTTTTTT
TRBV16	.	TRBJ2-2	.	CASSQDRPTGELFF	TGTGCCAGCAGCCAAGACAGGCCCACCGGGGAGCTGTTTTTT
TRBV5-6	.	TRBJ2-7	.	CASSQTAYEQYF	TGTGCCAGCAGCCAGACAGCCTACGAGCAGTACTTC
TRBV7-3	.	TRBJ1-1	.	CASSPHPTDNTEAFF	TGTGCCAGCAGCCCGCACCCGACAGATAACACTGAAGCTTTCTTT
TRBV10-3	few	TRBJ2-7	TRBD2	CATRGGVGREQYF	TGTGCCACCCGGGGGGGGGTTGGTCGCGAGCAGTACTTC
TRBV12-5	.	TRBJ2-1	TRBD1	CASGLGQGGYNEQFF	TGTGCTAGTGGTTTGGGACAGGGGGGCTACAATGAGCAGTTCTTC
TRBV9	.	TRBJ2-7	TRBD2	CASSADPGLAGVGEQYF	TGTGCCAGCAGCGCAGACCCGGGACTAGCGGGAGTAGGAGAGCAGTACTTC
TRBV5-4	.	TRBJ2-3	TRBD2	CASSPRLAGGSTQYF	TGTGCCAGCAGCCCGCGACTAGCGGGAGGATCTACGCAGTATTTT
TRBV11-3	.	TRBJ2-5	TRBD1	CASSAGTVSRETQYF	TGTGCCAGCAGCGCCGGGACAGTATCCCGGGAGACCCAGTACTTC
TRBV20-1	.	TRBJ2-1	.	CSASHYNEQFF	TGCAGTGCTAGCCATTACAATGAGCAGTTCTTC
TRBV29-1	.	TRBJ1-2	TRBD1	CSVLDRGPGYTF	TGCAGCGTACTGGACAGGGGCCCTGGCTACACCTTC
TRBV5-4	.	TRBJ1-1	.	CASSLAGSGGGTEAFF	TGTGCCAGCAGCTTGGCCGGTTCGGGGGGGGGCACTGAAGCTTTCTTT
TRBV6-2/TRBV6-3	.	TRBJ2-5	TRBD1	CASSRVTGGQETQYF	TGTGCCAGCAGTCGTGTGACAGGGGGCCAAGAGACCCAGTACTTC
TRBV11-2	.	TRBJ1-4	TRBD1	CASSRTGAIATNEKLFF	TGTGCCAGCAGCCGAACAGGGGCGATTGCAACTAATGAAAAACTGTTTTTT
TRBV5-4	.	TRBJ2-3	.	CASSPSGTRSSTDTQYF	TGTGCCAGCAGCCCCTCCGGGACAAGATCTAGCACAGATACGCAGTATTTT
TRBV7-8	.	TRBJ2-1	TRBD2	CASKQRGGLGNEQFF	TGTGCCAGCAAACAACGGGGGGGACTTGGAAATGAGCAGTTCTTC
TRBV6-5	once	TRBJ1-3	.	CATLRRSGNTIYF	TGTGCCACTCTGAGGCGCTCTGGAAACACCATATATTTT
TRBV7-2	.	TRBJ2-3	TRBD2	CASSPWTSGVGVTDTQYF	TGTGCCAGCAGCCCCTGGACTAGCGGGGTTGGGGTCACAGATACGCAGTATTTT
TRBV7-9	.	TRBJ2-7	TRBD1	CASSHYQGALGEQYF	TGTGCCAGCAGCCATTACCAGGGGGCCCTCGGGGAGCAGTACTTC
TRBV28	few	TRBJ2-1	.	CASRPSVGHYYNEQFF	TGTGCCAGCAGACCTTCGGTGGGACATTATTACAATGAGCAGTTCTTC
TRBV24-1	.	TRBJ2-2	TRBD1	CATSDPLVTGGNTGELFF	TGTGCCACCAGTGATCCGCTTGTGACAGGGGGCAACACCGGGGAGCTGTTTTTT
TRBV28	.	TRBJ2-5	TRBD2	CASSQRLAGGETQYF	TGTGCCAGCAGTCAGAGACTAGCGGGAGGTGAGACCCAGTACTTC
TRBV19	.	TRBJ2-2	TRBD1	CASRRLDRVAGELFF	TGTGCCAGTAGGAGGTTAGACAGGGTGGCCGGGGAGCTGTTTTTT
TRBV3-1/TRBV3-2	.	TRBJ2-3	TRBD2	CASSLRGTITDTQYF	TGTGCCAGCAGCCTTCGGGGGACTATCACAGATACGCAGTATTTT
TRBV2	.	TRBJ1-3	.	CASRPGLRLGNTIYF	TGTGCCAGCAGACCGGGACTTCGATTAGGAAACACCATATATTTT